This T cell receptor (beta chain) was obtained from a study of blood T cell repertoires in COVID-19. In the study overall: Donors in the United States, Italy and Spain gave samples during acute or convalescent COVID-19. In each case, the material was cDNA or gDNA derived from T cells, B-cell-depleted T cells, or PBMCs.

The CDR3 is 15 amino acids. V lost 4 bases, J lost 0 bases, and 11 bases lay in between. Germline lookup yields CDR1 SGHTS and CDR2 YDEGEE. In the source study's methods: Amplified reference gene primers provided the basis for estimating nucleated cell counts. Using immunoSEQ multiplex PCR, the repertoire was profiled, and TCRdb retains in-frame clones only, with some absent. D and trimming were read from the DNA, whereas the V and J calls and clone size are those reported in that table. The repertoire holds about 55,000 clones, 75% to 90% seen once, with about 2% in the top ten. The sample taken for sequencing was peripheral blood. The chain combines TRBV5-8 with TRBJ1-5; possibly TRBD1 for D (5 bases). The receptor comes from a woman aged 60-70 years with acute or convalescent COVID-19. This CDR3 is CASSAGRYSNQPQHF. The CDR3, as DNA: TGTGCCAGCAGCGCGGGACGCTATAGCAATCAGCCCCAGCATTTT.